This TCR beta chain was identified during a study of control samples from healthy donors and cancer patients. In germline, CDR1 is MGHDK, CDR2 SYGVNS. The CDR3 has 13 amino acids. V was clipped by 3 bases and J by 10 bases, with 10 bases between them. The data were produced by immunoSEQ multiplex PCR, yet TCRdb's version contains in-frame clones alone and is incomplete. The data show about 130,000 clones, around 90% seen once. This clone was seen only once. The J gene is TRBJ1-6, the V gene TRBV25-1, with D perhaps matching TRBD1 (5 bases). Material for sequencing was blood. This TCR derives from a man aged 18 to 35 in good health. CDR3 loop: CASSELGESPLHF. DNA of the CDR3: TGTGCCAGCAGTGAGTTGGGGGAATCACCCCTCCACTTT.